These 10 T cell receptor beta chains came from one sample sequenced in a study of blood T cells in healthy people across ages. Using a J-beta primer mix together with a sample-barcoded 5' primer, a second PCR was run for roughly 7 to 12 cycles. TCRdb re-analysed the 5' RACE reads in MiXCR, keeping a single row per CDR3 protein. The sample consists of some 1.8 million distinct CDR3 sequences, approximately 40% of them appearing once. The sample comprised blood. These receptor sequences come from a human donor in good health.

The chain combines TRBV7-9 with TRBJ2-2, with no clear D. Trimming removed 2 bases from V and 0 bases from J, with 13 bases in between. Germline V gives CDR1 SEHNR, CDR2 FQNEAQ (reference sequence). CDR3 length: 17 amino acids. CDR3 bases: TGTGCCAGCAGCTTAATCTGTGAGACTTCGAACACCGGGGAGCTGTTTTTT. It codes for CASSLICETSNTGELFF.

This clonotype was seen a few times. This chain links TRBV6-2 or TRBV6-3 with TRBJ2-7; a possible D gene is TRBD2 (8 bases). The CDR3 has 12 amino acids. Germline lookup yields CDR1 MNHEY and CDR2 SVGEGT. CDR3 nucleotide sequence: TGTACCACGGGAGGGGGCGGCTACGAGCAGTACTTC. This sequence encodes CTTGGGGYEQYF.

This clonotype was observed a few times. The chain uses TRBV9 and TRBJ2-1; 9 bases are a match to TRBD2. The CDR3 runs 14 residues. Germline CDR1 SGDLS, CDR2 YYNGEE. V gave up 4 bases and J gave up 8 bases; unmatched junction bases: 7. The CDR3 loop is CASSPRGGVHEQFF. The CDR3 region has the DNA TGTGCCAGCAGCCCCCGCGGGGGGGTCCATGAGCAGTTCTTC. The full variable domain, rest sourced from reference TRBV9 and TRBJ2-1, is DSGVTQTPKHLITATGQRVTLRCSPRSGDLSVYWYQQSLDQGLQFLIQYYNGEERAKGNILERFSAQQFPDLHSELNLSSLELGDSALYFCASSPRGGVHEQFFGPGTRLTVL.

CDR3 DNA: TGTGCCAGCAGCTGGCCAGCGGAGGGCCAAAGGGAAAAACTGTTTTTT. Amino acids: CASSWPAEGQREKLFF. The genes are TRBV7-9 and TRBJ1-4; no firm D call. V was cut by 4 bases and J by 8 bases, with 20 bases left in between. The CDR3 loop spans 16 amino acids. Germline-derived CDR1 and CDR2 are SEHNR and FQNEAQ (reference sequence).

In this sample, this clonotype turned up a few times. The rearrangement uses TRBV7-9 and TRBJ2-4, with 11 bases lining up with TRBD1. Germline-derived CDR1 and CDR2 are SEHNR and FQNEAQ (reference sequence). This CDR3 has 18 residues. V gave up 3 bases and J gave up 1 base; unmatched junction bases: 8. The CDR3 is CASSFTDRGPAAKNIQYF. The DNA for the CDR3 is TGTGCCAGCAGCTTTACGGACAGGGGGCCTGCGGCCAAAAACATTCAGTACTTC. Full variable domain (missing parts from reference TRBV7-9 and TRBJ2-4): DTGVSQNPRHKITKRGQNVTFRCDPISEHNRLYWYRQTLGQGPEFLTYFQNEAQLEKSRLLSDRFSAERPKGSFSTLEIQRTEQGDSAMYLCASSFTDRGPAAKNIQYFGAGTRLSVL.

V usage is TRBV10-3 and J usage is TRBJ2-1, with D possibly being TRBD1 (5 bases). The CDR3 loop spans 15 amino acids. Trimming left V 2 bases short and J 9 bases short, with 17 bases between. CDR1 ENHRY and CDR2 SYGVKD come from the germline V gene. Here the CDR3 reads CAISEQGGTDVEQFF. In nucleotides, the CDR3 is TGTGCCATCAGTGAGCAGGGTGGTACCGACGTTGAGCAGTTCTTC.

This chain connects TRBV4-2 to TRBJ2-3; D unclear. The V and J ends lost 1 base and 12 bases respectively, with 8 bases between them. Germline CDR1 and CDR2: LGHNA and YNFKEQ. CDR3 length: 11 amino acids. This CDR3 is CASSQGADQYF. Written as DNA, the CDR3 is TGTGCCAGCAGCCAAGGGGCTGACCAGTATTTT.

This clonotype occurred a few times. The V call is TRBV20-1, the J call TRBJ1-2; the match to TRBD1 covers 7 bases. V lost 2 bases and J lost 4; bases outside the gene matches: 4. The germline gives CDR1 DFQATT, CDR2 SNEGSKA (reference sequence). This CDR3 contains 13 residues. The CDR3 DNA reads TGCAGTGCTAGAAGACAGGGAGGCTATGGCTACACCTTC. Protein sequence: CSARRQGGYGYTF.

The rearrangement links TRBV7-2 to TRBJ2-3; D is undetermined. The germline CDR1 and CDR2 sequences are SGHTA and FQGNSA. Trimming removed 6 bases at V and 0 bases at J, with 22 bases between. CDR3 length equals 18 residues. This CDR3 is CASRSRPLLFLSTDTQYF. CDR3 bases: TGTGCCAGCAGGTCCCGACCGCTCCTATTTCTTAGCACAGATACGCAGTATTTT.

This clonotype was picked up one time. V is TRBV6-1 and J is TRBJ2-7; D is ambiguous. The germline gives CDR1 MNHNS, CDR2 SASEGT. V dropped 11 bases and J dropped 1 base, with 21 bases sitting between them. The CDR3 has 15 residues. The DNA for the CDR3 is TGTGCCGTATACAACACCGATTATCCGTCCTACGAGCAGTACTTC. Translated, it gives CAVYNTDYPSYEQYF.